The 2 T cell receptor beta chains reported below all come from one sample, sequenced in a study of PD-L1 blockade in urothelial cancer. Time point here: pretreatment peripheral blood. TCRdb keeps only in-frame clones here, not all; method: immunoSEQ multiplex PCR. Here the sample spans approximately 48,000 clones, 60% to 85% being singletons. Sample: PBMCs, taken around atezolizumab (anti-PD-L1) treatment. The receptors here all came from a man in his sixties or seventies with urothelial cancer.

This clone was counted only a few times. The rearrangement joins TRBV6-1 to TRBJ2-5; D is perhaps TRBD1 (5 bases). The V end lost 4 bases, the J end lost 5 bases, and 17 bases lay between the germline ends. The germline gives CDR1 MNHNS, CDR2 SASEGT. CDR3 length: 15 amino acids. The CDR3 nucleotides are TGTGCCAGCAGTGGTACTTGGGGCCGAAGGGAGACCCAGTACTTC. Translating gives CASSGTWGRRETQYF.

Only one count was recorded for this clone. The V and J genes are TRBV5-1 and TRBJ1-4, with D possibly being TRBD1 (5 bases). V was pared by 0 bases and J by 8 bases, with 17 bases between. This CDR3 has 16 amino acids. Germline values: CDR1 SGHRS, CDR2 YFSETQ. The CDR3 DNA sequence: TGCGCCAGCAGCTTGGATCCCTCAGGGACTCGCGAAAAACTGTTTTTT. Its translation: CASSLDPSGTREKLFF. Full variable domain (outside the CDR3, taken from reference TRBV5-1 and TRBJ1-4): KAGVTQTPRYLIKTRGQQVTLSCSPISGHRSVSWYQQTPGQGLQFLFEYFSETQRNKGNFPGRFSGRQFSNSRSEMNVSTLELGDSALYLCASSLDPSGTREKLFFGSGTQLSVL.